This T cell receptor (beta chain) was profiled in a study of radiotherapy plus CTLA-4 blockade in lung cancer. Study-wide points: Increased serum interferon-beta after radiation also reportedly predicted response strongly.

Treatment of patients with chemo-refractory metastatic non-small-cell lung cancer consisted of focal radiation plus CTLA-4 blockade with ipilimumab. TCRdb keeps only in-frame clones here, not all; method: immunoSEQ multiplex PCR. The sample consists of about 62,000 clones, approximately 79% of them appearing once. Per germline, CDR1 SGHRS and CDR2 YFSETQ. The junction had 7 bases not matched to a gene; V was cut back by 4 bases and J by 5 bases. The CDR3 has 15 amino acids. This clone was picked up a small number of times. Its antigen remains unidentified. This TCR derives from a human donor with non-small cell lung cancer who had a complete response to radiotherapy plus ipilimumab. The sample consisted of peripheral blood, taken from a patient treated with radiotherapy plus ipilimumab. The chain is built from TRBV5-1 and TRBJ1-5; 9 bases are a match to TRBD1. The CDR3 protein is CASSISGTGYQPQHF. Here the CDR3 DNA reads TGCGCCAGCAGCATCTCCGGGACAGGGTATCAGCCCCAGCATTTT.